The 3 T cell receptor beta chains presented below share a single source sample, sequenced in a study of identical twins. MiXCR, run by TCRdb on the 5' RACE reads, gives a single entry per CDR3 protein. The sample holds some 320,000 distinct CDR3 sequences, roughly 12% seen once. The same specimen was also included in a second study, on yellow fever vaccine responses in identical twins.

Sequencing input: CD8+ T cells sorted from blood. These receptors all come from a woman aged 18-29 years in good health.

This clonotype was seen only a few times. The rearrangement uses TRBV5-1 and TRBJ2-2; 8 bases line up with TRBD1. Germline V gene lookup returns CDR1 SGHRS and CDR2 YFSETQ. The CDR3 has 15 amino acids. J lost 6 bases, V lost 4 bases, and 8 bases had no gene match. DNA for the CDR3: TGCGCCAGCAGCCTACTTTCGACAGGGGCCGGGGAGCTGTTTTTT. This gives the protein CASSLLSTGAGELFF. Full variable domain (rest looked up from reference TRBV5-1 and TRBJ2-2): KAGVTQTPRYLIKTRGQQVTLSCSPISGHRSVSWYQQTPGQGLQFLFEYFSETQRNKGNFPGRFSGRQFSNSRSEMNVSTLELGDSALYLCASSLLSTGAGELFFGEGSRLTVL.

This chain links TRBV14 with TRBJ1-3; D gene ambiguous. The V end was cut by 0 bases, the J end by 1 base, with 7 bases between. CDR1 is SGHDN, CDR2 FVKESK, per germline. The CDR3 is 15 amino acids. The CDR3, as DNA: TGTGCCAGCAGCCAAGAGCGGGATTCTGGAAACACCATATATTTT. It encodes CASSQERDSGNTIYF.

This clonotype has more than one count but fewer than ten. V usage is TRBV12-3 or TRBV12-4 and J usage is TRBJ2-5; 9 bases match TRBD2. V dropped 6 bases and J dropped 2; count of bases not matched to a gene: 4. This CDR3 is built from 14 residues. The CDR3: CASRERGAQETQYF. CDR3 DNA: TGTGCCAGCAGAGAGCGGGGGGCTCAAGAGACCCAGTACTTC.